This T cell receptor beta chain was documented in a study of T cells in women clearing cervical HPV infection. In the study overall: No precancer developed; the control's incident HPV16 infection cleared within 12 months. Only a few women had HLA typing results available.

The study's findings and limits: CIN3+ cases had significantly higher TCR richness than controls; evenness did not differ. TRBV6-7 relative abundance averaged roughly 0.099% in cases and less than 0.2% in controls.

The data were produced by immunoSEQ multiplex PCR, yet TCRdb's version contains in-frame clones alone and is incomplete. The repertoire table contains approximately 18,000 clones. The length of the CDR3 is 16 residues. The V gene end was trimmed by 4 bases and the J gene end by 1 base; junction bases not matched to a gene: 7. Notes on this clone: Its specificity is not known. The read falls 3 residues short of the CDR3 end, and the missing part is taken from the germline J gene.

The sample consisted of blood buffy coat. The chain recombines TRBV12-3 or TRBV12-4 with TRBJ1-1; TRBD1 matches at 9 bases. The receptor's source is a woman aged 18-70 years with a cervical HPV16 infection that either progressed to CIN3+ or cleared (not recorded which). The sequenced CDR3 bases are TGTGCCAGCAGTTCAAACAGGGGGCTGGGGAACACTGAA. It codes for CASSSNRGLGNTE. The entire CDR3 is CASSSNRGLGNTEAFF.